What follows are 28 T cell receptor beta chains derived from one specimen sequenced in a study of T cell changes during pregnancy in multiple sclerosis. Data came from immunoSEQ multiplex PCR; TCRdb stores just in-frame clones and leaves some out. This table holds more than 65,000 clones, more than 85% found once. Sequencing was performed on peripheral blood, taken before pregnancy. Receptors originate from a female donor with multiple sclerosis, enrolled in a pregnancy study.

The chain carries TRBV11-2 and TRBJ2-7; the match to TRBD2 covers 9 bases. With 3 bases clipped from V and 0 bases from J, the junction kept 3 bases outside the gene matches. The germline V gene encodes CDR1 SGHAT and CDR2 FQNNGV. The CDR3 sequence is 15 residues long. The CDR3 sequence is CASSFGSGSSYEQYF. The CDR3 nucleotides read TGTGCCAGCAGCTTCGGTAGCGGGAGCTCCTACGAGCAGTACTTC.

The sample holds one count of this clone. The rearrangement links TRBV5-1 to TRBJ2-2, with 8 bases aligning to TRBD1. Germline CDR1 is SGHRS and CDR2 is YFSETQ. The junction had 7 bases not matched to a gene; V was cut back by 5 bases and J by 4 bases. The CDR3 is 15 residues long. The CDR3 DNA reads TGCGCCAGCAGGGAAACAGGGGGATCCACCGGGGAGCTGTTTTTT. This translates into CASRETGGSTGELFF.

This clone has a handful of counts. J is TRBJ1-1 and V is TRBV30; no definite D call. This CDR3 spans 12 amino acids. CDR1 is GTSNPN and CDR2 is SVGIG in the germline V gene (reference sequence). The V gene lost 6 bases and the J gene lost 1 base, with 9 bases spanning the gap. The CDR3 coding sequence is TGTGCCTGTATTACTCCGAACACTGAAGCTTTCTTT. Translating it yields CACITPNTEAFF.

The chain employs TRBV6-5 and TRBJ1-3, with D possibly TRBD1 on 5 matching bases. The germline gives CDR1 MNHEY, CDR2 SVGAGI. The germline V and J ends were trimmed by 0 bases and 5 bases, with 8 bases remaining between them. The CDR3 totals 14 residues. The CDR3 region is CASSYSGARNTIYF. The DNA of the CDR3 is TGTGCCAGCAGTTACTCAGGGGCGAGAAACACCATATATTTT.

With regard to this clone: The junction does not match germline at one end; this may be a read error. The J gene is TRBJ1-2, the V gene TRBV4-2, with a weak D call TRBD1 (5 bases). CDR1 LGHNA and CDR2 YNFKEQ come from the germline V gene. The CDR3 runs 16 residues. The CDR3 loop is CASSPGDTGARAKSNF. Written as DNA, the CDR3 is TGTGCCAGCAGCCCTGGCGACACAGGCGCCAGAGCGAAGAGCAACTTC.

CDR3 protein: CASSYSGGRDEQYF. The DNA of the CDR3 is TGCGCCAGCAGCTACTCGGGAGGGAGGGACGAGCAGTACTTC. The J gene is TRBJ2-7, the V gene TRBV4-3; TRBD2 matches at 8 bases. J gave up 5 bases and V 5 bases, and 8 bases lay outside the gene matches. Germline V gene lookup returns CDR1 LGHNA and CDR2 YSLEER. CDR3 length equals 14 residues.

In nucleotides, the CDR3 is TGTGCCAGCTCAACGGGACTTTCCTACGAGCAGTACTTC. It translates to CASSTGLSYEQYF. The chain carries TRBV18 and TRBJ2-7; possibly TRBD2 for D (6 bases). Trimming removed 5 bases at V and 1 base at J, with 9 bases between. The CDR3 covers 13 residues. The V gene's germline CDR1 is KGHSH and CDR2 LQKENI. Drawing the rest from reference TRBV18 and TRBJ2-7, the complete variable domain is NAGVMQNPRHLVRRRGQEARLRCSPMKGHSHVYWYRQLPEEGLKFMVYLQKENIIDESGMPKERFSAEFPKEGPSILRIQQVVRGDSAAYFCASSTGLSYEQYFGPGTRLTVT.

The chain employs TRBV28 and TRBJ2-7; the D gene is possibly TRBD1 (7 bases). Germline V CDR1 and CDR2: MDHEN, SYDVKM. V shed 7 bases and J shed 6 bases, with 16 bases lying between them. The CDR3 is 13 amino acids. The CDR3 DNA follows: TGTGCCAGCACCGTCCAGGGGGGAAGCGAGCAGTACTTC. Translation: CASTVQGGSEQYF.

The V and J genes are TRBV4-1 and TRBJ1-1; 7 positions match TRBD1. The CDR3 totals 15 residues. Germline V gene data show CDR1 as MGHRA and CDR2 as YSYEKL. The V segment lost 3 bases and the J segment 1 base; nucleotides outside the gene matches: 5. The CDR3 coding sequence is TGCGCCAGCAGCCAGCCGGGACAGCCGAACACTGAAGCTTTCTTT. It translates to CASSQPGQPNTEAFF.

CDR3 nucleotides: TGCAGCGTTTACAGGGGAGAGGGGGAAAAACTGTTTTTT. As protein: CSVYRGEGEKLFF. The chain carries TRBV29-1 and TRBJ1-4, with 7 bases matching TRBD1. Looked up from germline, CDR1 is SQVTM and CDR2 is ANQGSEA. CDR3 length: 13 amino acids. V shed 5 bases, J shed 8 bases, and the junction held 8 bases outside the gene matches.

The chain joins TRBV5-1 to TRBJ2-7, with TRBD1 matching 10 bases. Germline V CDR1 and CDR2: SGHRS, YFSETQ. Trimming took 5 bases from V and 2 from J; bases not matched to a gene: 4. This CDR3 region has 14 residues. CDR3 residues: CASRHGTGAYEQYF. The DNA for the CDR3 is TGCGCCAGCAGGCACGGGACAGGGGCCTACGAGCAGTACTTC.

This chain links TRBV7-9 with TRBJ2-7; 9 positions agree with TRBD2. Trimming cost V 0 bases and J 3 bases; bases outside gene matches: 3. The germline V gene has CDR1 SEHNR and CDR2 FQNEAQ (reference sequence). The CDR3 spans 15 residues. DNA of the CDR3: TGTGCCAGCAGCTTAGCGGGACTAGCCTTCTACGAGCAGTACTTC. It is translated as CASSLAGLAFYEQYF.

V gene TRBV4-1 combines with J gene TRBJ2-7, with 11 nucleotides matching TRBD2. V lost 0 bases to trimming and J lost 5 bases; unmatched junction nucleotides: 12. The germline CDR1 and CDR2 sequences are MGHRA and YSYEKL. The CDR3 loop spans 18 amino acids. The CDR3: CASSQDIPLAGEPHEQYF. CDR3 DNA sequence: TGCGCCAGCAGCCAAGACATCCCACTAGCGGGAGAACCCCACGAGCAGTACTTC.

The gene calls are TRBV2 and TRBJ1-3, with D possibly TRBD1 on 6 matching bases. Germline CDR1 is SNHLY and CDR2 is FYNNEI. The CDR3 runs 14 residues. The ends were cut back, 4 bases at V and 0 bases at J, with 7 bases in the middle. Written as DNA, the CDR3 is TGTGCCAGCAGTGGGACAGCCTCTGGAAACACCATATATTTT. Protein product: CASSGTASGNTIYF.

This chain connects TRBV19 to TRBJ1-5, with D hard to call. Germline V gene lookup returns CDR1 LNHDA and CDR2 SQIVND (reference sequence). The CDR3 has 15 amino acids. The V end was cut by 6 bases, the J end by 0 bases, with 12 bases between. CDR3 amino acids: CASRMRVYSNQPQHF. Here the CDR3 DNA reads TGTGCCAGTAGGATGAGGGTTTATAGCAATCAGCCCCAGCATTTT.

The chain combines TRBV9 with TRBJ2-4, with 9 bases identical to TRBD2. After removal of 5 bases from V and 7 bases from J, the junction contained 7 bases not matched to a gene. There are 14 residues in the CDR3. CDR1 SGDLS and CDR2 YYNGEE come from the germline V gene. The CDR3 reads CASSPSGGRNIQYF. Here the CDR3 DNA reads TGTGCCAGCAGTCCCAGCGGGGGGCGTAACATTCAGTACTTC.

This chain joins TRBV19 and TRBJ1-5, with D perhaps TRBD1 (5 bases). Germline V CDR1 and CDR2: LNHDA, SQIVND (reference sequence). The V end was cut by 5 bases, the J end by 5 bases, with 16 bases between. This CDR3 is built from 15 residues. The CDR3 coding sequence is TGTGCCAGTAGTCTACAGGTTGCGGTCTATCAGCCCCAGCATTTT. Protein product: CASSLQVAVYQPQHF.

The V call is TRBV19, the J call TRBJ2-1; TRBD1 is a possible D gene (6 bases). This CDR3 is built from 16 residues. The V end was cut by 4 bases, the J end by 0 bases, with 13 bases between. Germline V gene lookup returns CDR1 LNHDA and CDR2 SQIVND (reference sequence). CDR3 in DNA: TGTGCCAGTAGTAAGGGGACACAGGTCTCCTACAATGAGCAGTTCTTC. It specifies CASSKGTQVSYNEQFF.

The chain links TRBV4-3 to TRBJ2-7; 9 bases fit TRBD2. J was trimmed by 6 bases and V by 0 bases; bases with no gene match: 6. This CDR3 is built from 15 residues. Germline values: CDR1 LGHNA, CDR2 YSLEER. The CDR3 DNA reads TGCGCCAGCAGCCAAGAATTGACTAGCGGAGGCGAGCAGTACTTC. As protein: CASSQELTSGGEQYF.

V usage is TRBV10-2 and J usage is TRBJ1-2; no firm D call. The CDR3 runs to 14 residues. Trimming removed 2 bases from V and 4 bases from J, with 11 bases in between. Germline V gene sequence: CDR1 WSHSY, CDR2 SAAADI. The CDR3: CASSEGRESYGYTF. CDR3 bases: TGCGCCAGCAGTGAGGGAAGGGAGAGCTATGGCTACACCTTC.

V gene TRBV6-1 combines with J gene TRBJ2-7, with D uncertain. This CDR3 comprises 12 residues. The V and J ends lost 9 bases and 3 bases respectively, with 12 bases between them. Per the germline V gene, CDR1 is MNHNS and CDR2 is SASEGT. The DNA of the CDR3 is TGTGCCAGTCCCGAGTACGGCTACGAGCAGTACTTC. Its translation is CASPEYGYEQYF.

V and J are TRBV30 and TRBJ2-5; no definite D call. This CDR3 spans 13 amino acids. Germline V gene sequence: CDR1 GTSNPN, CDR2 SVGIG (reference sequence). Trimming took 5 bases from V and 1 from J, leaving 11 bases between them. CDR3 coding DNA: TGTGCCTGGGACGATAGCTTCCAAGAGACCCAGTACTTC. This sequence encodes CAWDDSFQETQYF.

The V and J genes are TRBV2 and TRBJ2-7; 7 bases are a match to TRBD1. CDR1 and CDR2 from the germline V gene are SNHLY and FYNNEI. The CDR3 runs to 14 residues. Unmatched junction bases numbered 8, after V lost 4 bases and J lost 5 bases. The CDR3 is CASSAGRGRDEQYF. The CDR3, as DNA: TGTGCCAGCAGTGCGGGCAGGGGGAGAGACGAGCAGTACTTC.

V and J are TRBV7-8 and TRBJ2-3, with 8 bases that match TRBD1. Trimming at V came to 1 base and at J to 8 bases, leaving 8 bases not matched to a gene. Germline values: CDR1 SGHVS, CDR2 FQNEAQ. The CDR3 runs 15 residues. The chain's CDR3 is CASSLDLQGAGTQYF. CDR3 nucleotides: TGTGCCAGCAGCTTAGACCTCCAGGGGGCAGGTACGCAGTATTTT.

This chain uses TRBV7-8 with TRBJ1-4, with D uncertain. This CDR3 comprises 14 residues. The V gene's germline CDR1 is SGHVS and CDR2 FQNEAQ. V lost 4 bases and J 4 bases, leaving 10 bases between the germline ends. The DNA for the CDR3 is TGTGCCAGCAGCTCACAGACCGGTAATGAAAAACTGTTTTTT. As protein: CASSSQTGNEKLFF.

This clone was recorded once. The chain uses TRBV2 and TRBJ1-4; TRBD1 matches 8 bases. V lost 4 bases to trimming and J lost 7 bases; unmatched junction nucleotides: 8. CDR1 SNHLY and CDR2 FYNNEI come from the germline V gene. The CDR3 consists of 15 residues. CDR3: CASSVVSGGREKLFF. DNA for the CDR3: TGTGCCAGCAGTGTGGTATCAGGGGGCCGTGAAAAACTGTTTTTT.

The chain carries TRBV5-1 and TRBJ2-1, with 7 nucleotides matching TRBD2. With 8 bases clipped from V and 6 bases from J, the junction kept 14 bases outside the gene matches. CDR1 is SGHRS, CDR2 YFSETQ, per germline. This CDR3 has 15 amino acids. This CDR3 reads CASKFGGGTSNEQFF. The CDR3 DNA reads TGCGCCAGTAAATTTGGGGGGGGAACTAGCAATGAGCAGTTCTTC.

This chain links TRBV5-1 with TRBJ1-1; 12 bases are a match to TRBD1. The CDR3 loop spans 16 amino acids. Germline CDR1 and CDR2: SGHRS and YFSETQ. V shed 3 bases, J shed 4 bases, and the junction held 7 bases outside the gene matches. The CDR3 nucleotides are TGCGCCAGCAGCTGCCGGGACAGGGGGCATTGCACTGAAGCTTTCTTT. Encoded protein: CASSCRDRGHCTEAFF.